The 8 T cell receptor beta chains reported below all come from one sample, sequenced in a study of blood T cell repertoires in COVID-19. Libraries were prepared by immunoSEQ multiplex PCR; TCRdb keeps only in-frame clonotypes and omits some of them. Counted here are fewer than 120,000 clones, approximately 65% occurring once; the ten biggest clones make up about 8.3%. The sequenced sample consisted of peripheral blood. The receptors come from a woman aged 60-75 years with acute or convalescent COVID-19.

The chain couples TRBV7-3 to TRBJ1-5; D remains ambiguous. CDR1 and CDR2 from the germline V gene are SGHTA and FQGTGA. The CDR3 has 13 residues. V was pared by 5 bases and J by 9 bases, with 14 bases between. This CDR3 is CASSRDPRGPQHF. Here the CDR3 DNA reads TGTGCCAGCAGCCGAGATCCCCGTGGGCCCCAGCATTTT.

The chain carries TRBV7-2 and TRBJ1-1; D is unclear. This CDR3 contains 14 residues. The V and J ends lost 1 base and 5 bases respectively, with 11 bases between them. Germline V gives CDR1 SGHTA, CDR2 FQGNSA. The CDR3 sequence: CASSLDTGLTEAFF. The CDR3 DNA reads as TGTGCCAGCAGCTTAGATACGGGGTTAACTGAAGCTTTCTTT.

The chain has TRBV18 and TRBJ1-1; TRBD1 might be the D (6 bases). Trimming took off 10 bases at V and 1 base at J, with 10 bases between the two ends. This CDR3 contains 12 residues. Germline CDR1 KGHSH, CDR2 LQKENI. CDR3 amino acids: CATRGSNTEAFF. CDR3 DNA sequence: TGTGCCACCAGGGGTTCGAACACTGAAGCTTTCTTT.

V and J are TRBV30 and TRBJ1-5, with TRBD1 as a possible D gene (5 bases). The germline gives CDR1 GTSNPN, CDR2 SVGIG (reference sequence). The CDR3 contains 14 residues. V was cut by 8 bases and J by 2 bases, with 16 bases left in between. The CDR3 nucleotides are TGTGCCCGCACACGTAGGGGCCGCAATCAGCCCCAGCATTTT. It codes for CARTRRGRNQPQHF.

CDR3 DNA sequence: TGTGCCAGCAGTACCCGGGACTCCGTCTCCCTAGGGCAGTACTTC. Its translation: CASSTRDSVSLGQYF. The rearrangement uses TRBV28 and TRBJ2-7, with D tentatively TRBD2 (6 bases). Germline V gene lookup returns CDR1 MDHEN and CDR2 SYDVKM. The CDR3 sequence is 15 residues long. V was clipped by 5 bases and J by 9 bases, with 23 bases between them.

This sequence joins TRBV15 and TRBJ1-6; no clear D gene. The CDR3 is made up of 13 amino acids. The V end was cut by 5 bases, the J end by 10 bases, with 12 bases between. Looked up from germline, CDR1 is LNHNV and CDR2 is YYDKDF (reference sequence). CDR3 loop: CATSSKLESPLHF. The CDR3 DNA sequence: TGTGCCACCAGCTCCAAGCTGGAGTCACCCCTCCACTTT.

This sequence joins TRBV3-1 (or the pseudogene TRBV3-2) and TRBJ1-4, with 11 bases that match TRBD1. The CDR3 sequence is 17 residues long. Germline V lookup: CDR1 LGHDT, CDR2 YNNKEL (reference sequence). V shed 3 bases and J 7 bases; nucleotides not matched to a gene: 10. CDR3 nucleotides: TGTGCCAGCAGCCAGAAAAGGACAGGGGGCAAGAGTGAAAAACTGTTTTTT. Protein sequence: CASSQKRTGGKSEKLFF.

The chain recombines TRBV25-1 with TRBJ2-1; 9 nucleotides line up with TRBD1. The CDR3 runs to 15 residues. V shed 4 bases and J 8 bases; nucleotides not matched to a gene: 9. CDR1 and CDR2 (germline): MGHDK, SYGVNS. In DNA, the CDR3 is TGTGCCAGCAGTGCCGGGACAGGGAGGTGGGATGAGCAGTTCTTC. Translated: CASSAGTGRWDEQFF.